The clone carrying this T cell receptor beta chain came up a few times. Its cognate antigen is unknown. This entry is derived from a study of identical twins. Unique molecular identifiers were present on the cDNA, and a universal primer site came from template switching. TCRdb re-derived calls from the 5' RACE reads in MiXCR, one entry per CDR3 protein. The table records about 530,000 distinct CDR3 sequences, 20% to 25% of them present only once. V lost 5 bases to trimming and J lost 7 bases; unmatched junction nucleotides: 4. From germline, CDR1 is SGHKS and CDR2 YYEKEE (reference sequence). The CDR3 is made up of 14 amino acids. General observations from the study: Its conclusions, products of cross-sectional statistical analysis, did not come from following the same donors. The abundant beta clonotypes from cord blood had fewer insertions, and memory repertoires had none of this.

The sample also formed part of further work on yellow fever vaccine responses in identical twins.

This chain links TRBV5-5 with TRBJ2-1; 12 positions match TRBD2. This TCR derives from a woman in her late teens or twenties in good health. The sequenced sample was CD4+ T cells sorted from blood. CDR3 sequence (DNA): TGTGCCAGCAGTGCCGGGACTAGCGGGAATGAGCAGTTCTTC. Residues: CASSAGTSGNEQFF.